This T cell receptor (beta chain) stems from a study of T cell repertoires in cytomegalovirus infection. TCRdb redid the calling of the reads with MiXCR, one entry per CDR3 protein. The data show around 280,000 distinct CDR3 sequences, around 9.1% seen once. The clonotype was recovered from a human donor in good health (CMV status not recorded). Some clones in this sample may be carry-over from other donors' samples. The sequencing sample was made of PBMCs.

In nucleotides, the CDR3 is TGTGCCAGCAGCCAAGATGGAGGACTACTATTCAATGAGCAGTTCTTC. Translated: CASSQDGGLLFNEQFF. The chain joins TRBV14 to TRBJ2-1; D possibly corresponds to TRBD2 (6 bases). Germline V gives CDR1 SGHDN, CDR2 FVKESK. The CDR3 loop spans 16 amino acids. The V end was cut by 0 bases, the J end by 6 bases, with 15 bases between.